The 17 T cell receptor beta chains reported below all come from one sample, sequenced in a study of beta chain features in type 1 diabetes (dated by TCRdb to between 2017 and 2018). Library preparation was by the immunoSEQ multiplex PCR assay. The entire isolated RNA was reverse transcribed using the High Capacity cDNA Reverse Transcription Kit, and thus expressed TCRB transcripts were sequenced. TCRdb re-hosts the immuneACCESS table, in-frame sequences only. Its copies lack some clones; in the studies checked, an unresolved V gene accounts for under half of them, and the cause for the rest is not known. Recorded for this sample are approximately 160,000 clones; 7% to 10% of them occurred a single time. The ten largest clones capture roughly 2.5% of the sample. Sample: central memory CD4+ T cells from blood. All receptors come from a woman aged 18-29 years in good health.

The gene calls are TRBV7-2 and TRBJ1-6, with TRBD1 matching 11 bases. The V and J ends lost 1 base and 8 bases, in that order; junction bases with no gene match: 1. There are 15 residues in the CDR3. CDR1 SGHTA and CDR2 FQGNSA come from the germline V gene. The CDR3 coding sequence is TGTGCCAGCAGCTTAGAGGGACAGGGGGATTCACCCCTCCACTTT. Residues: CASSLEGQGDSPLHF. The full variable domain, completed using reference TRBV7-2 and TRBJ1-6, is GAGVSQSPSNKVTEKGKDVELRCDPISGHTALYWYRQSLGQGLEFLIYFQGNSAPDKSGLPSDRFSAERTGGSVSTLTIQRTQQEDSAVYLCASSLEGQGDSPLHFGNGTRLTVT.

This clone occurred a few times. This chain joins TRBV5-4 and TRBJ1-6; 11 bases agree with TRBD1. Losses at the gene ends were 4 bases for V and 7 bases for J; bases not matched to a gene: 1. Germline V lookup: CDR1 SGHNT, CDR2 YYREEE (reference sequence). The CDR3 extends over 14 amino acids. The CDR3 nucleotides are TGTGCCAGCAGCCGGGACAGGGGGAATTCACCCCTCCACTTT. Translated: CASSRDRGNSPLHF.

The CDR3 loop reads CASSEGLAGGRHEQYF. The CDR3 DNA follows: TGTGCCAGCAGCGAGGGCCTAGCGGGGGGGCGGCACGAGCAGTACTTC. V is TRBV9 and J is TRBJ2-7, with TRBD2 matching 12 bases. CDR1 SGDLS and CDR2 YYNGEE come from the germline V gene. The J segment lost 5 bases and the V segment lost 3 bases, leaving 9 bases of the junction unmatched. The length of the CDR3 is 16 residues.

This clone was observed a few times. This chain connects TRBV5-1 to TRBJ1-2; D not resolved. The length of the CDR3 is 13 residues. Trimming stripped 4 bases from V and 8 bases from J, with 15 bases between. Germline V gene lookup returns CDR1 SGHRS and CDR2 YFSETQ. CDR3 amino acids: CASSANGVGGYTF. DNA of the CDR3: TGCGCCAGCAGCGCTAACGGGGTAGGCGGCTACACCTTC.

The chain joins TRBV5-6 to TRBJ1-5; 11 bases fit TRBD1. With V trimmed by 2 bases and J by 7 bases, 5 bases remained unmatched. Germline CDR1 reads SGHDT; CDR2 reads YYEEEE. The CDR3 runs 15 residues. CDR3 DNA: TGTGCCAGCAGCTTACAGGACAGGGGGCAACAGCCCCAGCATTTT. Its protein product is CASSLQDRGQQPQHF.

The chain uses TRBV10-3 and TRBJ2-1; TRBD2 aligns across 9 bases. This CDR3 contains 16 residues. CDR1 and CDR2 from the germline V gene are ENHRY and SYGVKD. J gave up 5 bases and V 0 bases, and 5 bases lay outside the gene matches. Written as DNA, the CDR3 is TGTGCCATCAGTGAGTCGGCTAGCGGGGCAAACAATGAGCAGTTCTTC. This sequence encodes CAISESASGANNEQFF.

The V and J genes are TRBV6-6 and TRBJ2-5; D may be TRBD1 (6 bases). The J call is uncertain, as TRBJ2-7 better fits the DNA end. Germline CDR1 reads MNHNY; CDR2 reads SVGAGI (reference sequence). The CDR3 is made up of 12 amino acids. For the CDR3, the DNA is TGTGCCAGCAGTGCCAGGGGATACGAGCAGTACTTC. This translates into CASSARGYEQYF.

At least ten counts were recorded for this clone. The J gene is TRBJ2-7, the V gene TRBV7-9, with TRBD1 matching over 10 bases. This CDR3 has 19 residues. Germline CDR1 SEHNR, CDR2 FQNEAQ (reference sequence). The trim removed 1 base at V and 2 bases at J, leaving 14 bases unmatched. The CDR3 loop reads CASSLDTKRQGAVTYEQYF. The CDR3 DNA reads as TGTGCCAGCAGCTTAGATACGAAGCGACAGGGGGCCGTAACCTACGAGCAGTACTTC.

V usage is TRBV28 and J usage is TRBJ2-7; D not resolved. The V gene's germline CDR1 is MDHEN and CDR2 SYDVKM. The V end was cut by 2 bases, the J end by 6 bases, with 5 bases between. This CDR3 region has 11 residues. CDR3 in amino acids: CASSLQAEQYF. Written as DNA, the CDR3 is TGTGCCAGCAGTTTACAAGCCGAGCAGTACTTC.

The chain carries TRBV11-1 and TRBJ2-7, with unresolved D. CDR1 SGHAT and CDR2 FQDESV come from the germline V gene (reference sequence). The CDR3 has 11 residues. Between the trimmed V and J ends, which lost 5 bases and 5 bases, there was a span of 7 bases. The CDR3 loop is CASSRRNEQYF. CDR3 sequence (DNA): TGTGCCAGCAGCCGCAGGAACGAGCAGTACTTC.

This rearrangement joins TRBV11-2 to TRBJ2-4; D possibly corresponds to TRBD2 (7 bases). This CDR3 has 15 residues. CDR1 and CDR2 (germline): SGHAT, FQNNGV. V lost 1 base, J lost 8 bases, and 15 bases lay in between. In nucleotides, the CDR3 is TGTGCCAGCAGCTTAGTGGGGGCTGGGGGGGACATTCAGTACTTC. It translates to CASSLVGAGGDIQYF.

This rearrangement joins TRBV7-2 to TRBJ2-1; a weak D match, TRBD2 (5 bases). The germline V gene has CDR1 SGHTA and CDR2 FQGNSA. The V end was cut by 1 base, the J end by 4 bases, with 14 bases between. The CDR3 has 16 residues. This CDR3 reads CASSLGPDRGYNEQFF. CDR3 in DNA: TGTGCCAGCAGCTTAGGGCCCGACCGAGGGTACAATGAGCAGTTCTTC.

This clone came up a few times. This CDR3 is CASRLDGSSYEQYF. The CDR3 bases are TGTGCCAGCAGATTGGACGGGAGCTCCTACGAGCAGTACTTC. This chain uses TRBV7-2 with TRBJ2-7; D is perhaps TRBD2 (6 bases). Germline lookup yields CDR1 SGHTA and CDR2 FQGNSA. The V end was cut by 6 bases, the J end by 0 bases, with 12 bases between. The CDR3 totals 14 residues.

A few counts support this clone. The same CDR3 is also encoded by other DNA sequences in this sample. The genes are TRBV15 and TRBJ1-4, with D possibly TRBD1 on 6 matching bases. V lost 0 bases to trimming and J lost 7 bases, with 9 bases between them. Per germline, CDR1 LNHNV and CDR2 YYDKDF (reference sequence). The CDR3 has 14 amino acids. The CDR3 sequence is CATSRDRGAEKLFF. Written as DNA, the CDR3 is TGTGCCACCAGCAGAGACAGGGGTGCTGAAAAACTGTTTTTT.

The V and J genes are TRBV15 and TRBJ2-5, with 9 bases matching TRBD1. The CDR3 is 15 residues long. V lost 5 bases to trimming and J lost 5 bases; unmatched junction nucleotides: 9. Germline values: CDR1 LNHNV, CDR2 YYDKDF (reference sequence). CDR3 in amino acids: CATSPRDRVWETQYF. CDR3 DNA: TGTGCCACCAGCCCCCGGGACAGGGTTTGGGAGACCCAGTACTTC.

The genes are TRBV28 and TRBJ2-1; 11 bases fit TRBD1. CDR1 and CDR2 (germline): MDHEN, SYDVKM. The CDR3 runs 16 residues. V lost 4 bases, J lost 8 bases, and 10 bases stayed unmatched. CDR3 loop: CASSSSGQGGFHEQFF. The CDR3, as DNA: TGTGCCAGCAGTTCCTCGGGACAGGGGGGATTCCATGAGCAGTTCTTC.

The chain uses TRBV15 and TRBJ2-7, with TRBD2 matching over 14 bases. CDR1 is LNHNV, CDR2 YYDKDF, per germline (reference sequence). This CDR3 is 20 amino acids long. The junction had 12 bases not matched to a gene; V was cut back by 1 base and J by 1 base. CDR3 in amino acids: CATSRGVGTSGGYFSYEQYF. The DNA for the CDR3 is TGTGCCACCAGCAGAGGGGTGGGGACTAGCGGGGGATATTTTTCCTACGAGCAGTACTTC.